This passage covers 27 T cell receptor beta chains from one sample sequenced in a study of vaccination and CD4 T cells after COVID-19. These receptors' antigens are unknown. Once obtained from cultured CD4+ T cells, the DNA was sequenced using the Oncomine TCR Beta short-read assay. MiXCR, applied by TCRdb to the PCR reads, yields one record per CDR3 protein. The sample records about 22,000 distinct CDR3 sequences, 35% to 45% being singletons. Time point described: late sampling 161 to 241 days after vaccination in three convalescent patients. As for treatment: roughly ten-day PBMC culture with coronavirus spike peptide pools or control peptides (ViraFEST assay). Sequenced material: CD4+ T cells from blood, cultured in vitro, taken about 7 months after SARS-CoV-2 vaccination. These receptors all come from a human donor who had recovered from COVID-19.

The CDR3 nucleotides are TGTGCCAGCAGATGGGACTCCAATGGCGAGCAGTACTTC. This sequence encodes CASRWDSNGEQYF. The chain couples TRBV4-2 to TRBJ2-7; a possible D gene is TRBD2 (6 bases). The length of the CDR3 is 13 residues. Germline V gene lookup returns CDR1 LGHNA and CDR2 YNFKEQ. Trimming pared 6 bases from V and 6 bases from J, leaving 15 bases between.

The V call is TRBV2, the J call TRBJ1-5, with TRBD1 as a possible D gene (5 bases). The V gene's germline CDR1 is SNHLY and CDR2 FYNNEI. Trimming pared 5 bases from V and 0 bases from J, leaving 8 bases between. The CDR3 is 14 residues long. CDR3 region: CASSPGNSNQPQHF. As DNA, the CDR3 is TGTGCCAGCAGTCCAGGGAATAGCAATCAGCCCCAGCATTTT.

The table lists this clonotype with a few counts. The rearrangement links TRBV5-4 to TRBJ2-3; possible D gene TRBD2, 5 bases. With 0 bases removed from V and 7 bases from J, the gap between germline ends came to 12 bases. This CDR3 region has 14 residues. The germline CDR1 and CDR2 sequences are SGHNT and YYREEE (reference sequence). The CDR3 bases are TGTGCCAGCAGCTTGGCGCCTAGAGGGAATACGCAGTATTTT. Residues: CASSLAPRGNTQYF. The whole variable domain, filled in from reference TRBV5-4 and TRBJ2-3, reads ETGVTQSPTHLIKTRGQQVTLRCSSQSGHNTVSWYQQALGQGPQFIFQYYREEENGRGNFPPRFSGLQFPNYSSELNVNALELDDSALYLCASSLAPRGNTQYFGPGTRLTVL.

The V and J genes are TRBV27 and TRBJ2-7, with a weak D call TRBD2 (6 bases). The CDR3 is made up of 16 amino acids. Germline CDR1 is MNHEY and CDR2 is SMNVEV (reference sequence). The V gene lost 1 base and the J gene lost 2 bases, with 15 bases spanning the gap. The CDR3: CASSLYGGGPTYEQYF. Here the CDR3 DNA reads TGTGCCAGCAGTTTATATGGGGGAGGCCCCACCTACGAGCAGTACTTC.

The rearrangement joins TRBV4-2 to TRBJ1-6; 9 positions agree with TRBD1. From germline, CDR1 is LGHNA and CDR2 YNFKEQ. The V segment lost 5 bases and the J segment 8 bases; nucleotides outside the gene matches: 10. This CDR3 is built from 16 residues. The CDR3 DNA is TGTGCCAGCAGCTTACAGGACAGGGGTGGAGATTCACCCCTCCACTTT. It specifies CASSLQDRGGDSPLHF.

This clonotype turned up a few times. The chain is built from TRBV2 and TRBJ2-5, with TRBD1 as a possible D gene (6 bases). The V end was cut by 3 bases, the J end by 3 bases, with 8 bases between. The CDR3 contains 13 residues. Germline V gives CDR1 SNHLY, CDR2 FYNNEI. The CDR3 loop is CASSENREETQYF. CDR3 nucleotides: TGTGCCAGCAGTGAGAACAGGGAAGAGACCCAGTACTTC.

CDR3 DNA: TGTGCCAGCAGCCCGACAGGTTACACAGATACGCAGTATTTT. Protein: CASSPTGYTDTQYF. The chain couples TRBV7-9 to TRBJ2-3; weak D call: TRBD1 (6 bases). The CDR3 consists of 14 residues. The V end was cut by 5 bases, the J end by 2 bases, with 11 bases between. Germline CDR1 is SEHNR and CDR2 is FQNEAQ (reference sequence).

The V and J genes are TRBV7-2 and TRBJ2-7, with D possibly TRBD1 on 5 matching bases. The V gene lost 1 base and the J gene lost 5 bases, with 12 bases spanning the gap. From germline, CDR1 is SGHTA and CDR2 FQGNSA. The CDR3 consists of 14 residues. The CDR3 DNA reads as TGTGCCAGCAGCTTAGTTATTGGCAGGGACGAGCAGTACTTC. Protein sequence: CASSLVIGRDEQYF.

The chain uses TRBV20-1 and TRBJ2-3, with D hard to call. This CDR3 contains 12 residues. Germline CDR1 and CDR2: DFQATT and SNEGSKA (reference sequence). V was trimmed by 8 bases and J by 0 bases, leaving 9 bases between them. CDR3 loop: CSTTPSTDTQYF. The CDR3 region has the DNA TGCAGTACTACCCCAAGCACAGATACGCAGTATTTT.

The chain has TRBV19 and TRBJ2-1, with TRBD2 matching over 8 bases. Per germline, CDR1 LNHDA and CDR2 SQIVND (reference sequence). This CDR3 has 14 amino acids. The ends lost 7 bases at V and 0 bases at J; junction bases unmatched: 2. The CDR3 DNA follows: TGTGCCAGTAAGCGGGAGAGCTCCTACAATGAGCAGTTCTTC. It specifies CASKRESSYNEQFF.

This chain links TRBV19 with TRBJ2-7, with 8 bases fitting TRBD1. The CDR3 is 15 residues long. After removal of 5 bases from V and 3 bases from J, the junction contained 9 bases not matched to a gene. The germline V gene has CDR1 LNHDA and CDR2 SQIVND (reference sequence). CDR3 nucleotide sequence: TGTGCCAGTAGTGCTTACCGGGACAGGAGCTACGAGCAGTACTTC. It codes for CASSAYRDRSYEQYF. The variable domain in full, with the rest retrieved from reference TRBV19 and TRBJ2-7, is DGGITQSPKYLFRKEGQNVTLSCEQNLNHDAMYWYRQDPGQGLRLIYYSQIVNDFQKGDIAEGYSVSREKKESFPLTVTSAQKNPTAFYLCASSAYRDRSYEQYFGPGTRLTVT.

The chain joins TRBV11-3 to TRBJ2-7, with 16 bases that match TRBD2. CDR1 is SGHNT and CDR2 is YENEEA in the germline V gene. Unmatched junction bases numbered 3, after V lost 5 bases and J lost 8 bases. The CDR3 is 14 amino acids. The DNA of the CDR3 is TGTGCCAGCAGCGGGACTAGCGGGGGGGAGCAGCAGTACTTC. This codes for CASSGTSGGEQQYF.

V and J are TRBV7-6 and TRBJ2-7, with a weak D call TRBD2 (6 bases). Between the trimmed V and J ends, which lost 0 bases and 7 bases, there was a span of 10 bases. The germline V gene has CDR1 SGHVS and CDR2 FNYEAQ. CDR3 length equals 13 residues. The CDR3, as DNA: TGTGCCAGCAGCTTAGCGAGAAGCGGGGAGCAGTACTTC. Translating it yields CASSLARSGEQYF.

The chain carries TRBV24-1 and TRBJ2-3, with 12 bases that match TRBD2. The CDR3 has 15 amino acids. Looked up from germline, CDR1 is KGHDR and CDR2 is SFDVKD. After removal of 6 bases from V and 3 bases from J, the junction contained 3 bases not matched to a gene. The CDR3 DNA reads TGTGCCACCAGTAGGCTAGCGGGAGGGACAGATACGCAGTATTTT. Translated: CATSRLAGGTDTQYF.

This clonotype showed up just a few times. This chain links TRBV7-9 with TRBJ1-2; 10 bases match TRBD1. CDR1 and CDR2 from the germline V gene are SEHNR and FQNEAQ (reference sequence). The V and J ends lost 8 bases and 4 bases, in that order; junction bases with no gene match: 7. This CDR3 spans 14 amino acids. CDR3 in amino acids: CASGRGQGLYGYTF. DNA for the CDR3: TGTGCCAGCGGTCGGGGACAGGGGCTCTATGGCTACACCTTC.

This clonotype was picked up one time. The chain is built from TRBV7-2 and TRBJ1-2; TRBD1 is a possible D gene (6 bases). The CDR3 has 15 residues. In germline, CDR1 is SGHTA, CDR2 FQGNSA. V dropped 4 bases and J dropped 8 bases, with 20 bases sitting between them. CDR3 coding DNA: TGTGCCAGCAGCTCGTCTAGGGCAGGGGCGGTAGGCTACACCTTC. This sequence encodes CASSSSRAGAVGYTF. The variable domain in full, with the rest retrieved from reference TRBV7-2 and TRBJ1-2, is GAGVSQSPSNKVTEKGKDVELRCDPISGHTALYWYRQSLGQGLEFLIYFQGNSAPDKSGLPSDRFSAERTGGSVSTLTIQRTQQEDSAVYLCASSSSRAGAVGYTFGSGTRLTVV.

Concerning this clonotype itself: The germline gene is not matched at one end of the junction; a read error may be the cause. The rearrangement joins TRBV11-1 to TRBJ2-7; 10 positions match TRBD2. The CDR3 runs 15 residues. CDR1 is SGHAT and CDR2 is FQDESV in the germline V gene (reference sequence). Written as DNA, the CDR3 is TGTACCAGCAGCTTAAGTCTAGCGGGAGCCAATGAGCAGTACTTC. Protein product: CTSSLSLAGANEQYF.

V is TRBV20-1 and J is TRBJ1-1, with 7 bases that match TRBD1. The CDR3 has 16 amino acids. Per germline, CDR1 DFQATT and CDR2 SNEGSKA (reference sequence). V gave up 1 base and J gave up 4 bases; unmatched junction bases: 12. CDR3 region: CSARGIRGRGSTEAFF. In DNA, the CDR3 is TGCAGTGCTAGAGGAATAAGGGGGCGCGGAAGCACTGAAGCTTTCTTT.

The V and J genes are TRBV6-2 or TRBV6-3 and TRBJ2-3, with D possibly being TRBD2 (6 bases). CDR1 and CDR2 from the germline V gene are MNHEY and SVGEGT. Trimming took off 8 bases at V and 7 bases at J, with 10 bases between the two ends. The CDR3 is 11 residues long. In DNA form, the CDR3 reads TGTGCCAGCGGACTACTCAATACGCAGTATTTT. It yields the protein CASGLLNTQYF.

The chain recombines TRBV7-2 with TRBJ2-7; the D gene is possibly TRBD1 (6 bases). Trimming left V 6 bases short and J 4 bases short, with 16 bases between. In germline, CDR1 is SGHTA, CDR2 FQGNSA. CDR3 size: 14 residues. CDR3 in amino acids: CASRAGQTQYEQYF. The CDR3 coding sequence is TGTGCCAGCAGGGCAGGACAGACCCAGTACGAGCAGTACTTC.

The chain couples TRBV6-1 to TRBJ2-2; D might be TRBD2 (6 bases). The germline V gene encodes CDR1 MNHNS and CDR2 SASEGT. The CDR3 consists of 13 residues. Trimming left V 2 bases short and J 7 bases short, with 8 bases between. The CDR3 sequence is CASSESGVGELFF. CDR3 DNA: TGTGCCAGCAGTGAATCGGGGGTCGGGGAGCTGTTTTTT.

This clonotype was detected a few times. The chain carries TRBV6-5 and TRBJ2-7, with TRBD2 matching 10 bases. The CDR3 length is 16 residues. Trimming removed 2 bases from V and 4 bases from J; junction bases left unmatched: 8. Per the germline V gene, CDR1 is MNHEY and CDR2 is SVGAGI. The CDR3 loop is CASSYIFLAGVYEQYF. The CDR3 nucleotides are TGTGCCAGCAGTTACATCTTTCTAGCGGGAGTTTACGAGCAGTACTTC.

The rearrangement links TRBV6-2 or TRBV6-3 to TRBJ2-5; TRBD2 matches 7 bases. Germline values: CDR1 MNHEY, CDR2 SVGEGT. The trim removed 6 bases at V and 9 bases at J, leaving 10 bases unmatched. This CDR3 is 13 amino acids long. The CDR3 region has the DNA TGTGCCAGCAGGCTAGCGGCAAAGTTGGCCCAGTACTTC. Translating it yields CASRLAAKLAQYF.

The rearrangement links TRBV7-9 to TRBJ1-2, with D unclear. The CDR3 is 14 amino acids. Trimming stripped 2 bases from V and 4 bases from J, with 11 bases between. CDR1 is SEHNR and CDR2 is FQNEAQ in the germline V gene (reference sequence). The CDR3 spells CASSLLDSTYGYTF. The DNA for the CDR3 is TGTGCCAGCAGCTTACTGGATAGTACCTATGGCTACACCTTC.

The chain joins TRBV7-2 to TRBJ2-7, with 11 bases fitting TRBD2. Germline assignment: CDR1 SGHTA and CDR2 FQGNSA. The CDR3 is 15 residues long. Trimming took 5 bases from V and 1 from J; bases not matched to a gene: 4. The CDR3 nucleotides read TGTGCCAGCAGCCAAGGACTAGCGGGTTCCTACGAGCAGTACTTC. It yields the protein CASSQGLAGSYEQYF.

The chain employs TRBV12-3 or TRBV12-4 and TRBJ2-7; no reliable D call. The CDR3 length is 13 residues. The ends were cut back, 7 bases at V and 0 bases at J, with 10 bases in the middle. The CDR3 here is CASNEVYSYEQYF. The CDR3 region has the DNA TGTGCCAGCAACGAGGTGTACTCCTACGAGCAGTACTTC.

The gene calls are TRBV5-4 and TRBJ2-6; D perhaps matches TRBD2 (6 bases). CDR3 length: 16 residues. The germline V and J ends were trimmed by 9 bases and 0 bases, with 16 bases remaining between them. Looked up from germline, CDR1 is SGHNT and CDR2 is YYREEE (reference sequence). The CDR3 reads CATSVGGHSGANVLTF. CDR3 sequence (DNA): TGTGCCACCTCGGTGGGGGGTCACTCTGGGGCCAACGTCCTGACTTTC.